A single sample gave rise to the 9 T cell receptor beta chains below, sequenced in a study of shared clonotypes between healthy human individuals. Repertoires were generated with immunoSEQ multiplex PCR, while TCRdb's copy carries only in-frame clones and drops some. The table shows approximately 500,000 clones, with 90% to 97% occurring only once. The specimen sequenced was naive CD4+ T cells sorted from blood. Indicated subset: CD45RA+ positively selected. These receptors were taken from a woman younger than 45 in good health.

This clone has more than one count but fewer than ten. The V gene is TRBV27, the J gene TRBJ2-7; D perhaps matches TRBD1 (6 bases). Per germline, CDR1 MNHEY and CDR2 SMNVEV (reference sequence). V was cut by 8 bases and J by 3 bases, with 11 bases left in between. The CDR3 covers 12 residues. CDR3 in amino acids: CASGQQGYEQYF. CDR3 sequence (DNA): TGTGCCAGCGGGCAACAGGGCTACGAGCAGTACTTC.

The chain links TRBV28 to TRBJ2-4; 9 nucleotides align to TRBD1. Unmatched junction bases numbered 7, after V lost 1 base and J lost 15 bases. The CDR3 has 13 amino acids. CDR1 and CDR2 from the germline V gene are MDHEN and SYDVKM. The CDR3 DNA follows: TGTGCCAGCAGTTTATCTGGGACAGGGAGAACGTACTTC. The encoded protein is CASSLSGTGRTYF.

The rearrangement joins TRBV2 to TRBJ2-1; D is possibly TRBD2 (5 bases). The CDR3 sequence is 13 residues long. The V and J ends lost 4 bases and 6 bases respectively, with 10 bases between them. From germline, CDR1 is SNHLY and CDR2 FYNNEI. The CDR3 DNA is TGTGCCAGCAGTGTAGACTACACCAATGAGCAGTTCTTC. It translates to CASSVDYTNEQFF.

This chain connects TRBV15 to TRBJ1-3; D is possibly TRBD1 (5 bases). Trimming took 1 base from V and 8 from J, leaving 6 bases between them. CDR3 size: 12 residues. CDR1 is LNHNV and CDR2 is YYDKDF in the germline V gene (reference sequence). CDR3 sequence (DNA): TGTGCCACCAGCAGAGTAGGGGACACCATATATTTT. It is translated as CATSRVGDTIYF.

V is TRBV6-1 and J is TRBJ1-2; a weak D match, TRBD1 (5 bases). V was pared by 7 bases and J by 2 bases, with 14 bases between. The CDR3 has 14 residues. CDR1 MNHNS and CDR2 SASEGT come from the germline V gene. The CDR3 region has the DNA TGTGCCAGCACCCTCCCGACAGAGAACTATGGCTACACCTTC. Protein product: CASTLPTENYGYTF.

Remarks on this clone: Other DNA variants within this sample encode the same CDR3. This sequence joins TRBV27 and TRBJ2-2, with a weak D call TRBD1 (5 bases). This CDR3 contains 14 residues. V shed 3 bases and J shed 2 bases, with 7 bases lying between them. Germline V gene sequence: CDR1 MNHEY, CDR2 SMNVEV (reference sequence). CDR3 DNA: TGTGCCAGCAGTTTGACAGAAAACACCGGGGAGCTGTTTTTT. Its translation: CASSLTENTGELFF.

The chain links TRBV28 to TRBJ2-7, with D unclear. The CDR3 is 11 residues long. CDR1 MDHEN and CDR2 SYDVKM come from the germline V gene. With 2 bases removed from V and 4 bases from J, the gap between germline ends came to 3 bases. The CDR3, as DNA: TGTGCCAGCAGTTTAATTTACGAGCAGTACTTC. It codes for CASSLIYEQYF.

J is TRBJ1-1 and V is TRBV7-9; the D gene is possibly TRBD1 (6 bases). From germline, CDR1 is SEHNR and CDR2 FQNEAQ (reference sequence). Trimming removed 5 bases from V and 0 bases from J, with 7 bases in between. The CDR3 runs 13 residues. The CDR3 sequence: CASSRQVNTEAFF. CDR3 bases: TGTGCCAGCAGCCGACAGGTGAACACTGAAGCTTTCTTT.

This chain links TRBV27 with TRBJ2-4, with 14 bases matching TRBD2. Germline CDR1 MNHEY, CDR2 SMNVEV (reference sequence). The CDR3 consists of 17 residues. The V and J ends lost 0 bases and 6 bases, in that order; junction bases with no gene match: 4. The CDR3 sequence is CASSLSVGLAGANIQYF. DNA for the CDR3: TGTGCCAGCAGTTTATCTGTGGGACTAGCGGGAGCAAACATTCAGTACTTC.